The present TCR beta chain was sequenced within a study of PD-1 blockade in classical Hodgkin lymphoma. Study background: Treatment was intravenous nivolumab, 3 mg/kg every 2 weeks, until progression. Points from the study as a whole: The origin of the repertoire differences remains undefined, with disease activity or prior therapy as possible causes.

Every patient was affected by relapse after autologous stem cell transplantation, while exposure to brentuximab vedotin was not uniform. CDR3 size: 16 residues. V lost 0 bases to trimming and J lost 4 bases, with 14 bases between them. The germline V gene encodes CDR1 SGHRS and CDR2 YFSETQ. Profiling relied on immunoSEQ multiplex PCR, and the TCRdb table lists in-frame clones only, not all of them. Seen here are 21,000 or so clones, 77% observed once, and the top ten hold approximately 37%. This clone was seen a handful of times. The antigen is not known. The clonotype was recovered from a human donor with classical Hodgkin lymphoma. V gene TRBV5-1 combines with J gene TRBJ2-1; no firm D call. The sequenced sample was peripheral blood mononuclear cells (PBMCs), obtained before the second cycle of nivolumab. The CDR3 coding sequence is TGCGCCAGCAGCTTGGACCGCAGGATACTATACAATGAGCAGTTCTTC. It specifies CASSLDRRILYNEQFF.